In this sample, the clone carrying this TCR beta chain turned up a few times. The antigen remains undetermined. These data come from a study of blood T cells in healthy people across ages. General study findings and limits: Leaving the PBMCs unsorted stopped any conclusive comparison of naive versus antigen-experienced cells.

This CDR3 contains 14 residues. Germline V gene sequence: CDR1 MDHEN, CDR2 SYDVKM. V lost 8 bases and J 7 bases, leaving 18 bases between the germline ends. A second PCR of about 7 to 11 cycles used a sample-barcoded 5' primer and a J-beta primer mix. One entry per CDR3 protein, called by TCRdb with MiXCR from the 5' RACE reads. The profile shows just over 1 million distinct CDR3 sequences, 35% to 55% of them singletons. The chain joins TRBV28 to TRBJ2-1; D is possibly TRBD1 (6 bases). The clonotype originates from a woman aged 55-69 years in good health. The sample taken for sequencing was blood. CDR3 sequence (DNA): TGTGCCAGCCGCCAAACCGGGACAAAGAATGAGCAGTTCTTC. Protein sequence: CASRQTGTKNEQFF. Drawing the rest from reference TRBV28 and TRBJ2-1, the complete variable domain is DVKVTQSSRYLVKRTGEKVFLECVQDMDHENMFWYRQDPGLGLRLIYFSYDVKMKEKGDIPEGYSVSREKKERFSLILESASTNQTSMYLCASRQTGTKNEQFFGPGTRLTVL.